A single T cell receptor beta chain is shown here with its context. These data belong to a study of blood T cell repertoires in COVID-19. Across the study: Researchers got acute and convalescent COVID-19 samples from the United States, Italy and Spain.

The CDR3 length is 14 residues. Trimming took off 5 bases at V and 0 bases at J, with 9 bases between the two ends. CDR1 and CDR2 (germline): KGHDR, SFDVKD. Generated by immunoSEQ multiplex PCR, the TCRdb table keeps only in-frame clones and is missing some. The sample includes about 77,000 clones, around 67% of them seen just once. The rearrangement joins TRBV24-1 to TRBJ1-1; D not certain. Material: peripheral blood. This TCR was sampled from a man between 60 and 75 years old with acute or convalescent COVID-19. In nucleotides, the CDR3 is TGTGCCACCAGTGGCTCAGGAATGAACACTGAAGCTTTCTTT. Amino acids: CATSGSGMNTEAFF.